The 17 T cell receptor beta chains presented below share a single source sample, sequenced in a study of early T cells in non-severe SARS-CoV-2 infection. Using its own MiXCR run on the 5' RACE reads, TCRdb lists one record per CDR3 protein. The sample has 60,000 or so distinct CDR3 sequences, 8.7% seen once; the top ten hold more than 3%. Sequencing was performed on whole blood, taken at baseline. All receptors come from an adult who was a healthcare worker with PCR-confirmed SARS-CoV-2 infection or an uninfected control (not recorded which).

The rearrangement uses TRBV27 and TRBJ2-2; D call uncertain. Trimming pared 3 bases from V and 4 bases from J, leaving 6 bases between. CDR1 MNHEY and CDR2 SMNVEV come from the germline V gene (reference sequence). CDR3 size: 13 residues. CDR3 sequence: CASSLSPTGELFF. DNA for the CDR3: TGTGCCAGCAGTTTGTCACCCACCGGGGAGCTGTTTTTT.

The V gene is TRBV10-1, the J gene TRBJ2-2; unclear D gene. CDR1 WNHNN and CDR2 SYGVQD come from the germline V gene (reference sequence). The CDR3 contains 13 residues. Deletions cut 3 bases from V and 4 bases from J, with 6 bases between. The CDR3 DNA follows: TGCGCCAGCAGTGAAACGGGCACCGGGGAGCTGTTTTTT. Its protein product is CASSETGTGELFF.

This clonotype was seen more than once but under ten times. This chain joins TRBV4-2 and TRBJ1-4; 7 nucleotides agree with TRBD1. Germline V gene lookup returns CDR1 LGHNA and CDR2 YNFKEQ. J lost 5 bases, V lost 0 bases, and 6 bases had no gene match. The CDR3 spans 16 residues. The chain's CDR3 is CASSQDGGQNNEKLFF. The DNA for the CDR3 is TGTGCCAGCAGCCAAGATGGGGGACAGAACAATGAAAAACTGTTTTTT.

The V and J genes are TRBV14 and TRBJ2-7; 7 bases match TRBD1. CDR1 and CDR2 from the germline V gene are SGHDN and FVKESK. After removal of 4 bases from V and 5 bases from J, the junction contained 8 bases not matched to a gene. The CDR3 covers 14 residues. The CDR3 protein is CASSRIDRADEQYF. CDR3 coding DNA: TGTGCCAGCAGCCGTATCGACAGGGCCGACGAGCAGTACTTC.

A note on this clonotype: A read error may be the cause here, since a much bigger clone is one base away. The CDR3 reads CSAAIGRLDYEQYF. As DNA, the CDR3 is TGCAGCGCTGCTATCGGGAGATTAGACTACGAGCAGTACTTC. The rearrangement joins TRBV29-1 to TRBJ2-7; D possibly corresponds to TRBD2 (6 bases). Trimming removed 7 bases at V and 3 bases at J, with 19 bases between. The CDR3 extends over 14 amino acids. The germline CDR1 and CDR2 sequences are SQVTM and ANQGSEA.

This clonotype occurred many times. The chain couples TRBV2 to TRBJ2-1; possibly TRBD2 for D (6 bases). The V gene's germline CDR1 is SNHLY and CDR2 FYNNEI. Deletions cut 6 bases from V and 15 bases from J, with 15 bases between. The CDR3 totals 11 residues. The CDR3 sequence: CASRRDLSPFF. For the CDR3, the DNA is TGTGCCAGCAGACGGGACTTATCGCCGTTCTTC.

The V gene is TRBV10-3, the J gene TRBJ2-7, with a possible D match to TRBD2 (6 bases). Germline lookup yields CDR1 ENHRY and CDR2 SYGVKD. Trimming shortened V by 3 bases and J by 5 bases, and 11 bases separated the two germline ends. The CDR3 has 13 amino acids. The CDR3 DNA sequence: TGTGCCATCAGTGAAGGAGGGTACCACGAGCAGTACTTC. Translating it yields CAISEGGYHEQYF.

This rearrangement joins TRBV7-9 to TRBJ2-1; D perhaps matches TRBD1 (6 bases). The germline V gene encodes CDR1 SEHNR and CDR2 FQNEAQ (reference sequence). Trimming removed 4 bases at V and 0 bases at J, with 10 bases between. This CDR3 contains 15 residues. The CDR3: CASSSDSNSYNEQFF. The CDR3, as DNA: TGTGCCAGCAGCTCGGACAGTAACTCCTACAATGAGCAGTTCTTC.

In its sample, this clonotype was seen many times. V gene TRBV20-1 combines with J gene TRBJ2-7, with TRBD2 identical over 8 bases. Germline CDR1 is DFQATT and CDR2 is SNEGSKA (reference sequence). There are 18 residues in the CDR3. V gave up 0 bases and J gave up 3 bases; unmatched junction bases: 16. CDR3 DNA: TGCAGTGCTAGAGATAGTGTTAAAGCGGGAGTCGGGGGCTACGAGCAGTACTTC. The encoded protein is CSARDSVKAGVGGYEQYF.

This clonotype was picked up a small number of times. The chain has TRBV5-1 and TRBJ2-5, with D perhaps matching TRBD1 or TRBD2 (5 bases each). The CDR3 is made up of 15 amino acids. The V and J ends lost 5 bases and 1 base respectively, with 15 bases between them. Germline lookup yields CDR1 SGHRS and CDR2 YFSETQ. CDR3 loop: CASSGGRNPQETQYF. The CDR3 nucleotides read TGCGCCAGCAGTGGGGGTCGGAACCCCCAAGAGACCCAGTACTTC.

In this sample, this clonotype turned up many times. This chain connects TRBV20-1 to TRBJ2-1; 11 bases fit TRBD2. Germline V CDR1 and CDR2: DFQATT, SNEGSKA (reference sequence). The CDR3 extends over 14 amino acids. Trimming cost V 4 bases and J 9 bases; bases outside gene matches: 8. The CDR3 region has the DNA TGCAGTGCTAAACTAGCGGGAGACAGGGGTGAGCAGTTCTTC. Its protein is CSAKLAGDRGEQFF.

This chain connects TRBV20-1 to TRBJ2-5, with D possibly matching TRBD2 (6 bases). The CDR3 has 14 amino acids. In germline, CDR1 is DFQATT, CDR2 SNEGSKA (reference sequence). Trimming pared 1 base from V and 3 bases from J, leaving 12 bases between. DNA of the CDR3: TGCAGTGCTAGAGCCGGGACTGCAAAAGAGACCCAGTACTTC. Translation gives CSARAGTAKETQYF.

The V and J genes are TRBV30 and TRBJ1-1; no clear D. This CDR3 contains 11 residues. In germline, CDR1 is GTSNPN, CDR2 SVGIG (reference sequence). Trimming took 2 bases from V and 1 from J, leaving 2 bases between them. CDR3 coding DNA: TGTGCCTGGAGTCGGAACACTGAAGCTTTCTTT. It codes for CAWSRNTEAFF.

This clonotype was counted many times. The chain couples TRBV4-1 to TRBJ1-3, with a weak D call TRBD1 (6 bases). The germline gives CDR1 MGHRA, CDR2 YSYEKL. Trimming took 1 base from V and 1 from J, leaving 14 bases between them. The CDR3 covers 17 residues. This CDR3 reads CASSQGPRGASGNTIYF. The DNA for the CDR3 is TGCGCCAGCAGCCAAGGCCCGCGGGGGGCATCTGGAAACACCATATATTTT.

The chain couples TRBV9 to TRBJ1-1; D gene ambiguous. Germline CDR1 reads SGDLS; CDR2 reads YYNGEE. With 0 bases removed from V and 9 bases from J, the gap between germline ends came to 21 bases. The CDR3 is 16 amino acids. CDR3 in DNA: TGTGCCAGCAGCGTAGGGGTTGCTACAGACTCCGAAAAAGCTTTCTTT. Residues: CASSVGVATDSEKAFF.

In this sample, this clonotype turned up a few times. The genes are TRBV20-1 and TRBJ2-1; D is unresolved. CDR3 length equals 14 residues. CDR1 and CDR2 (germline): DFQATT, SNEGSKA (reference sequence). The V end lost 6 bases, the J end lost 4 bases, and 16 bases lay between the germline ends. CDR3: CSAARLTGYNEQFF. The CDR3 nucleotides read TGCAGTGCCGCCCGACTTACTGGTTACAATGAGCAGTTCTTC.

V is TRBV7-9 and J is TRBJ2-2, with 9 bases fitting TRBD2. The CDR3 has 15 residues. Germline V lookup: CDR1 SEHNR, CDR2 FQNEAQ (reference sequence). V shed 6 bases and J 6 bases; nucleotides not matched to a gene: 8. In DNA form, the CDR3 reads TGTGCCAGCAGTTATAGCGGGAGAGGGGCCGGGGAGCTGTTTTTT. The encoded protein is CASSYSGRGAGELFF.